These T cell receptor beta chains were read from a single sample in a study of T cells in localized non-small cell lung cancer. The protocol was immunoSEQ multiplex PCR, while the TCRdb copy is restricted to in-frame clones and leaves out a portion. The sample lists approximately 31,000 clones, around four fifths seen once, with roughly 35% in the top ten. This material consisted of peripheral blood, taken before any cancer treatment. Every receptor here comes from a male donor aged 60 or over with stage II squamous cell lung carcinoma. The CDR3 runs from the conserved cysteine through the conserved F or W. D genes are given only for firm matches. Rows give clone size only sometimes, using once, few, many, or a class for an expanded clone.

>TRBV5-1|TRBD1|.|TRBJ2-2
CASSQDRAETGELFF
TGCGCCAGCAGCCAGGACAGGGCAGAGACCGGGGAGCTGTTTTTT
>TRBV19|TRBD1|.|TRBJ2-1
CASSIVGTGGNEQFF
TGTGCCAGTAGTATAGTTGGGACAGGGGGAAATGAGCAGTTCTTC
>TRBV5-1|.|.|TRBJ1-1
CASSPDPNTEAFF
TGCGCCAGCAGCCCGGACCCCAACACTGAAGCTTTCTTT
>TRBV7-9|.|once|TRBJ1-1
CASSGRGNTEAFF
TGTGCCAGCAGCGGACGGGGAAACACTGAAGCTTTCTTT
>TRBV12-5|.|.|TRBJ2-5
CASGLVETQYF
TGTGCTAGTGGTTTGGTAGAGACCCAGTACTTC
>TRBV7-3|.|.|TRBJ2-2
CASSPPGELFF
TGTGCCAGCAGCCCCCCCGGGGAGCTGTTTTTT
>TRBV7-3|.|.|TRBJ2-7
CASSLSGAEQYF
TGTGCCAGCAGCTTATCAGGGGCGGAGCAGTACTTC
>TRBV19|.|.|TRBJ1-1
CATRRGQTNEAFF
TGTGCCACCAGGCGGGGCCAGACTAATGAAGCTTTCTTT
>TRBV27|.|.|TRBJ1-6
CASSIQRPNSPLHF
TGTGCCAGCAGCATCCAAAGACCGAATTCACCCCTCCACTTT
>TRBV2|.|.|TRBJ1-3
CASSDAASGNTIYF
TGTGCCAGCAGTGATGCGGCCTCTGGAAACACCATATATTTT
>TRBV11-2|TRBD2|.|TRBJ2-1
CASRLFGGANNEQFF
TGTGCCAGCAGATTGTTCGGGGGGGCCAACAATGAGCAGTTCTTC
>TRBV6-5|.|many|TRBJ2-7
CASSTRFEQYF
TGTGCCAGCAGCACACGATTCGAGCAGTACTTC
>TRBV19|TRBD1|few|TRBJ1-5
CASSSDREGNQPQHF
TGTGCCAGTAGTTCCGACAGGGAAGGCAATCAGCCCCAGCATTTT
>TRBV9|.|.|TRBJ1-2
CASSVATVGPELANYGYTF
TGTGCCAGCAGCGTAGCTACGGTGGGGCCCGAGTTAGCTAACTATGGCTACACCTTC
>TRBV4-3|.|.|TRBJ2-7
CASSQDYTAYHEQYF
TGCGCCAGCAGCCAAGATTATACTGCGTACCACGAGCAGTACTTC
>TRBV4-2|TRBD1|.|TRBJ2-1
CASSQERDRAYNEQFF
TGTGCCAGCAGCCAAGAACGGGACAGGGCCTACAATGAGCAGTTCTTC
>TRBV7-9|.|.|TRBJ1-6
CAKPDLRGDNSPLHF
TGTGCCAAGCCCGACCTACGGGGGGATAATTCACCCCTCCACTTT
>TRBV2|.|.|TRBJ2-7
CASREGPYEQYF
TGTGCCAGCAGGGAAGGTCCCTACGAGCAGTACTTC
>TRBV12-5|TRBD1|.|TRBJ2-7
CASGLGQGAKEQYF
TGTGCTAGTGGTTTGGGACAGGGGGCGAAAGAGCAGTACTTC
>TRBV5-8|.|.|TRBJ2-7
CASSLRDTLYEQYF
TGTGCCAGCAGCCTCCGGGACACTTTATACGAGCAGTACTTC
>TRBV6-1|.|.|TRBJ1-1
CASSWGGNTEAFF
TGTGCCAGCAGTTGGGGGGGGAACACTGAAGCTTTCTTT
>TRBV4-1|.|.|TRBJ1-1
CASSQGWVRLTEAFF
TGCGCCAGCAGCCAAGGCTGGGTCAGGTTAACTGAAGCTTTCTTT